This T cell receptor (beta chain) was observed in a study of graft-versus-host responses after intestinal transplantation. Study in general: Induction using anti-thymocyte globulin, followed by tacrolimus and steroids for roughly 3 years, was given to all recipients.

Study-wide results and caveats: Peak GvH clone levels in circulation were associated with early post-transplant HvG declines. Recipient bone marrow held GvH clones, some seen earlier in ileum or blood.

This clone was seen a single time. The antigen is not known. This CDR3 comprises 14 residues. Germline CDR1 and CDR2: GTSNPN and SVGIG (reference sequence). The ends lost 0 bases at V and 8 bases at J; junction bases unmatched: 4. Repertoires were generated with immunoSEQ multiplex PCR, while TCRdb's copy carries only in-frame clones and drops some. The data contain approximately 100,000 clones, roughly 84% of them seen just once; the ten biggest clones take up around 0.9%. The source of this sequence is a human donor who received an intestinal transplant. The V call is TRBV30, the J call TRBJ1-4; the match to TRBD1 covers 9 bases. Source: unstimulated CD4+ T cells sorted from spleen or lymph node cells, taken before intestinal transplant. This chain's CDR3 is CAWSVRTGEEKLFF. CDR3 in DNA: TGTGCCTGGAGTGTAAGGACAGGGGAAGAAAAACTGTTTTTT.